The rows below give T cell receptor beta chains drawn from one sample of a study of identical twins. Using its own MiXCR run on the 5' RACE reads, TCRdb lists one record per CDR3 protein. The sample consists of 700,000 to 950,000 distinct CDR3 sequences, approximately 13% of them appearing once. The same specimen was also included in a second study, on yellow fever vaccine responses in identical twins.

The specimen was PBMCs. Every receptor here comes from a woman aged 18 to 35 in good health. CDR3s include the opening cysteine and the closing phenylalanine or tryptophan. Each record gives: CDR3 protein, CDR3 length, D gene, V gene, J gene. D genes are given only for firm matches.

CASSELTARGTEETQYF	17	TRBD1	TRBV6-1	TRBJ2-5
CASSWAPGNGYTF	13	-	TRBV12-3/TRBV12-4	TRBJ1-2
CASSRPVRDEQFF	13	-	TRBV4-1	TRBJ2-1
CAIHDRAGWGGYTF	14	-	TRBV10-3	TRBJ1-2
CASNNRAFSNNEQFF	15	-	TRBV5-1	TRBJ2-1
CASSSGVGNTEAFF	14	-	TRBV7-8	TRBJ1-1
CATSGDSFTPQHF	13	-	TRBV24-1	TRBJ1-5
CAISYRVGTDTQYF	14	-	TRBV10-3	TRBJ2-3
CASSSWVGGYTF	12	-	TRBV12-3/TRBV12-4	TRBJ1-2
CASSLGVDYNYGYTF	15	-	TRBV5-1	TRBJ1-2
CASSVVLREEHNGELFF	17	-	TRBV9	TRBJ2-2
CASSIAGVRTGELFF	15	TRBD2	TRBV28	TRBJ2-2
CASSPPGQVEETQYF	15	TRBD1	TRBV28	TRBJ2-5
CASSHQLNTEAFF	13	-	TRBV3-1	TRBJ1-1
CSARSSGGTQYF	12	TRBD2	TRBV20-1	TRBJ2-5
CASSKGLAGETQYF	14	TRBD2	TRBV5-1	TRBJ2-5
CASSSLGRGPNEQFF	15	TRBD1	TRBV5-1	TRBJ2-1
CASRLAGKEQFF	12	TRBD2	TRBV10-2	TRBJ2-1
CASSRLAGDGGNEQFF	16	TRBD2	TRBV19	TRBJ2-1
CASSTLAGDYNEQFF	15	TRBD2	TRBV7-2	TRBJ2-1
CASSPEVVAGSYEQYF	16	TRBD2	TRBV7-8	TRBJ2-7
CASSELGTGGTQYF	14	TRBD1	TRBV10-3	TRBJ2-5
CSVGQGGIGGYTF	13	TRBD1	TRBV29-1	TRBJ1-2
CASSEPRTGLGTDTQYF	17	TRBD1	TRBV10-2	TRBJ2-3
CASSLSRDKYNEQFF	15	-	TRBV28	TRBJ2-1
CASTTGQGAYEQYF	14	TRBD1	TRBV6-2/TRBV6-3	TRBJ2-7
CASLSWGADTQYF	13	-	TRBV12-3/TRBV12-4	TRBJ2-3
CATSARDNSPLHF	13	-	TRBV24-1	TRBJ1-6
CASTPGGSGSSYEQYF	16	-	TRBV6-1	TRBJ2-7
CATSRGYGYEQYF	13	-	TRBV25-1	TRBJ2-7
CASSQDQGLNQPQHF	15	-	TRBV4-1	TRBJ1-5
CASSLVDARTGELFF	15	-	TRBV7-9	TRBJ2-2
CASSYGLLQETQYF	14	-	TRBV7-8	TRBJ2-5